These 19 T cell receptor beta chains were sequenced from one sample in a study of immune heterogeneity within non-small cell lung tumors. Each sample used about 0.55 ug of genomic DNA from bulk tumor tissue. Widely spaced biopsies, several per primary tumor, were obtained at surgery. Patients underwent curative surgery for non-small cell lung cancer (untreated and newly diagnosed). A first 10-cycle multiplex round used 32 V-gene and 13 J-gene primers on TCR beta CDR3. TCRdb reprocessed the multiplex PCR reads via MiXCR and lists one record per CDR3 protein. The sample lists 7,000 to 8,000 distinct CDR3 sequences, 22% occurring once. The sample was lung tumor tissue. Receptor source: a man aged 60-69 years with non-small cell lung cancer.

This clonotype appeared many times. The J gene is TRBJ2-3, the V gene TRBV3-1, with D possibly being TRBD1 (6 bases). Germline loops: CDR1 LGHDT, CDR2 YNNKEL (reference sequence). The ends were cut back, 6 bases at V and 5 bases at J, with 12 bases in the middle. This CDR3 comprises 13 residues. CDR3 in amino acids: CASSQTGLDTQYF. CDR3 bases: TGTGCCAGCAGTCAAACAGGGTTAGATACGCAGTATTTT.

At least ten counts were recorded for this clonotype. V and J are TRBV5-6 and TRBJ2-7, with D maybe TRBD2 (6 bases). Germline CDR1 SGHDT, CDR2 YYEEEE. V was cut by 0 bases and J by 6 bases, with 10 bases left in between. This CDR3 comprises 13 residues. CDR3 sequence reads: CASSLGGDGEQYF. CDR3 nucleotides: TGTGCCAGCAGCTTGGGGGGGGATGGCGAGCAGTACTTC. Using reference TRBV5-6 and TRBJ2-7 for the parts outside the CDR3, the full variable domain is DAGVTQSPTHLIKTRGQQVTLRCSPKSGHDTVSWYQQALGQGPQFIFQYYEEEERQRGNFPDRFSGHQFPNYSSELNVNALLLGDSALYLCASSLGGDGEQYFGPGTRLTVT.

This clonotype has a count of ten or more. V and J are TRBV7-8 and TRBJ1-5; D may be TRBD1 (6 bases). The CDR3 spans 14 residues. Between the trimmed V and J ends, which lost 3 bases and 6 bases, there was a span of 12 bases. Germline CDR1 and CDR2: SGHVS and FQNEAQ. This CDR3 is CASSFTGFTQPQHF. For the CDR3, the DNA is TGTGCCAGCAGCTTCACAGGGTTCACTCAGCCCCAGCATTTT.

This clonotype was detected ten times or more. The V call is TRBV5-1, the J call TRBJ2-1, with D possibly matching TRBD1 (6 bases). The germline gives CDR1 SGHRS, CDR2 YFSETQ. This CDR3 is built from 15 residues. Trimming left V 4 bases short and J 6 bases short, with 17 bases between. DNA of the CDR3: TGCGCCAGCAGCAGAGAAGGGGGACGCGGCAATGAGCAGTTCTTC. Encoded protein: CASSREGGRGNEQFF.

The table lists this clonotype with many counts. The chain uses TRBV3-1 and TRBJ1-1, with D perhaps matching TRBD1 (6 bases). The length of the CDR3 is 14 residues. Germline V gives CDR1 LGHDT, CDR2 YNNKEL (reference sequence). The V end was cut by 0 bases, the J end by 5 bases, with 10 bases between. The CDR3 DNA is TGTGCCAGCAGCCAAGATCAGGGGTTGACTGAAGCTTTCTTT. Its translation: CASSQDQGLTEAFF.

This clonotype appeared many times. The chain links TRBV7-9 to TRBJ1-6; unclear D gene. CDR1 is SEHNR, CDR2 FQNEAQ, per germline (reference sequence). The CDR3 has 16 residues. The ends were cut back, 1 base at V and 3 bases at J, with 10 bases in the middle. CDR3: CASSLVGQYYNSPLHF. CDR3 bases: TGTGCCAGCAGCTTAGTAGGCCAGTACTATAATTCACCCCTCCACTTT.

The sample holds many counts of this clonotype. The CDR3 protein is CAISESTGGAYNEQFF. DNA for the CDR3: TGTGCCATCAGTGAGTCGACAGGGGGCGCTTACAATGAGCAGTTCTTC. The V gene is TRBV10-3, the J gene TRBJ2-1; 10 bases match TRBD1. Germline V gene data show CDR1 as ENHRY and CDR2 as SYGVKD. J lost 4 bases, V lost 0 bases, and 3 bases had no gene match. The CDR3 runs to 16 residues.

The chain recombines TRBV12-3 or TRBV12-4 with TRBJ1-4; D is undetermined. V was pared by 9 bases and J by 10 bases, with 18 bases between. The CDR3 length is 13 residues. The chain's CDR3 is CASNPVGSGKLFF. The CDR3 DNA sequence: TGTGCCAGTAACCCAGTCGGCTCCGGAAAACTGTTTTTT.

This clonotype was picked up many times. The chain combines TRBV2 with TRBJ2-4; perhaps TRBD2 as D (6 bases). Looked up from germline, CDR1 is SNHLY and CDR2 is FYNNEI. Trimming took 7 bases from V and 8 from J, leaving 18 bases between them. This CDR3 region has 14 residues. The CDR3 DNA sequence: TGTGCCAGCATGCAGGAGGGGACCGGGCACATTCAGTACTTC. It yields the protein CASMQEGTGHIQYF. The full variable domain, with the rest looked up from reference TRBV2 and TRBJ2-4, is EPEVTQTPSHQVTQMGQEVILRCVPISNHLYFYWYRQILGQKVEFLVSFYNNEISEKSEIFDDQFSVERPDGSNFTLKIRSTKLEDSAMYFCASMQEGTGHIQYFGAGTRLSVL.

This clonotype is categorized as medium-sized. CDR3 protein: CASSADRVNTEAFF. In DNA form, the CDR3 reads TGTGCCAGTAGTGCCGACAGGGTGAACACTGAAGCTTTCTTT. The chain combines TRBV19 with TRBJ1-1; 7 nucleotides agree with TRBD1. The length of the CDR3 is 14 residues. In germline, CDR1 is LNHDA, CDR2 SQIVND (reference sequence). J gave up 0 bases and V 5 bases, and 3 bases lay outside the gene matches.

This clonotype is labeled as medium-sized. The chain combines TRBV12-3 or TRBV12-4 with TRBJ2-1, with 7 bases aligning to TRBD1. The trim removed 10 bases at V and 0 bases at J, leaving 18 bases unmatched. This CDR3 region has 18 residues. CDR3 in amino acids: CATLGGQNELSSYNEQFF. CDR3 nucleotide sequence: TGTGCCACCCTAGGGGGACAGAATGAACTGAGCTCCTACAATGAGCAGTTCTTC.

In its sample, this clonotype was seen a few times. The J gene is TRBJ2-2, the V gene TRBV5-1; 7 nucleotides match TRBD1. The V gene end was trimmed by 3 bases and the J gene end by 1 base; junction bases not matched to a gene: 3. The CDR3 runs 15 residues. Germline assignment: CDR1 SGHRS and CDR2 YFSETQ. The CDR3 reads CASSSRTGNTGELFF. The CDR3 coding sequence is TGCGCCAGCAGCTCGAGGACAGGGAACACCGGGGAGCTGTTTTTT.

In its sample, this clonotype is medium-sized. The gene calls are TRBV28 and TRBJ2-7, with TRBD1 as a possible D gene (6 bases). Germline CDR1 MDHEN, CDR2 SYDVKM. The CDR3 has 13 residues. Trimming removed 7 bases at V and 1 base at J, with 11 bases between. CDR3 sequence: CASKLTGSYEQYF. The CDR3 DNA reads TGTGCCAGCAAACTTACAGGGTCCTACGAGCAGTACTTC.

CDR3 protein: CSARRQETQYF. CDR3 nucleotide sequence: TGCAGTGCTAGGCGGCAAGAGACCCAGTACTTC. The genes are TRBV20-1 and TRBJ2-5; no definite D call. The germline gives CDR1 DFQATT, CDR2 SNEGSKA (reference sequence). Trimming shortened V by 3 bases and J by 2 bases, and 4 bases separated the two germline ends. CDR3 length: 11 residues.

Many counts were recorded for this clonotype. The rearrangement links TRBV13 to TRBJ2-2, with D tentatively TRBD2 (5 bases). This CDR3 contains 14 residues. The germline V gene encodes CDR1 PRHDT and CDR2 FYEKMQ (reference sequence). Deletions cut 5 bases from V and 7 bases from J, with 14 bases between. The CDR3 loop reads CASSLATSIGELFF. CDR3 DNA: TGTGCCAGCAGCCTAGCTACTAGTATCGGGGAGCTGTTTTTT.

The gene calls are TRBV7-2 and TRBJ1-1; D is undetermined. The V gene lost 4 bases and the J gene lost 7 bases, with 7 bases spanning the gap. In germline, CDR1 is SGHTA, CDR2 FQGNSA. CDR3 length: 11 residues. This CDR3 reads CASSSRREAFF. CDR3 nucleotides: TGTGCCAGCAGCTCACGCCGTGAAGCTTTCTTT.

In this sample, this clonotype turned up many times. The rearrangement joins TRBV6-1 to TRBJ1-4; unclear D gene. Trimming removed 6 bases at V and 7 bases at J, with 9 bases between. This CDR3 region has 12 residues. Germline CDR1 is MNHNS and CDR2 is SASEGT. CDR3 protein: CASSQQGEKLFF. As DNA, the CDR3 is TGTGCCAGCAGCCAACAAGGTGAAAAACTGTTTTTT.

The chain employs TRBV2 and TRBJ2-1; 8 nucleotides match TRBD1. Unmatched junction bases numbered 2, after V lost 5 bases and J lost 5 bases. The CDR3 has 13 residues. Germline CDR1 is SNHLY and CDR2 is FYNNEI. The CDR3 bases are TGTGCCAGCAGTCCGACAGGGGACAATGAGCAGTTCTTC. Its translation is CASSPTGDNEQFF.

In DNA, the CDR3 is TGTGCCAGCAGCGTAGGGGCTAGCGTGGCCCAAGAGACCCAGTACTTC. Translated, it gives CASSVGASVAQETQYF. The chain is built from TRBV9 and TRBJ2-5; a possible D gene is TRBD2 (6 bases). V was clipped by 0 bases and J by 1 base, with 13 bases between them. Germline lookup yields CDR1 SGDLS and CDR2 YYNGEE. The CDR3 totals 16 residues.